This entry lists 6 T cell receptor beta chains sequenced from one sample in a study of response to subunit inactivated influenza vaccine. TCRdb re-derived calls from the RT-PCR reads in MiXCR, one entry per CDR3 protein. The data show more than 500,000 distinct CDR3 sequences, approximately 10% seen once. These sequences were also reported in another study, on T cells expressing NK-cell markers. From that paper: The cDNA for TCR beta came from 5'RACE template switching with UMIs.

Sample: PBMCs from blood, taken on the day of vaccination. These receptors were taken from a man in his fifties who received an inactivated influenza vaccine.

The rearrangement joins TRBV12-3 or TRBV12-4 to TRBJ2-2; TRBD1 is a possible D gene (6 bases). The CDR3 is 16 residues long. Trimming left V 6 bases short and J 3 bases short, with 17 bases between. DNA of the CDR3: TGTGCCAGCAGACCCCCCGGGACACCACACACCGGGGAGCTGTTTTTT. This gives the protein CASRPPGTPHTGELFF.

This clonotype was counted at least ten times. This chain connects TRBV3-1 to TRBJ1-1, with a possible D match to TRBD1 (5 bases). Trimming removed 1 base at V and 2 bases at J, with 8 bases between. CDR3 size: 14 residues. From germline, CDR1 is LGHDT and CDR2 YNNKEL (reference sequence). The CDR3 sequence: CASSQVGLNTEAFF. CDR3 sequence (DNA): TGTGCCAGCAGCCAAGTGGGGCTTAACACTGAAGCTTTCTTT.

This clonotype was seen only a few times. The rearrangement uses TRBV5-1 and TRBJ2-2; TRBD1 is a possible D gene (5 bases). The V and J ends lost 2 bases and 4 bases respectively, with 9 bases between them. Per germline, CDR1 SGHRS and CDR2 YFSETQ. The CDR3 has 14 amino acids. Written as DNA, the CDR3 is TGCGCCAGCAGCTTTCTGGGGCGCACCGGGGAGCTGTTTTTT. It encodes CASSFLGRTGELFF.

There are a few counts of this clonotype. The chain combines TRBV5-6 with TRBJ2-2; tentatively, D is TRBD1 or TRBD2 (6 bases each). CDR1 is SGHDT and CDR2 is YYEEEE in the germline V gene. CDR3 length: 15 residues. V was trimmed by 4 bases and J by 5 bases, leaving 15 bases between them. This CDR3 is CASSGGPVMTGELFF. CDR3 nucleotides: TGTGCCAGCAGCGGGGGGCCGGTGATGACCGGGGAGCTGTTTTTT.

The genes are TRBV5-6 and TRBJ2-2; D unclear. CDR1 and CDR2 from the germline V gene are SGHDT and YYEEEE. The CDR3 spans 15 residues. Trimming cost V 2 bases and J 4 bases, with 12 bases left between them. The CDR3 DNA sequence: TGTGCCAGCAGCTTTCCCTCGGCTATCACCGGGGAGCTGTTTTTT. Translated, it gives CASSFPSAITGELFF.

On this clonotype itself: Sequence at one end of the junction differs from germline and may be a read error. The chain combines TRBV12-3 or TRBV12-4 with TRBJ2-3; a possible D gene is TRBD2 (5 bases). The CDR3 is made up of 16 amino acids. As DNA, the CDR3 is TGTGCCAGCAGCCCCCTGGTGCGGGTTAGCAAAGATACGCAGTATTTT. This gives the protein CASSPLVRVSKDTQYF.